This TCR beta chain was documented in a study of T cell repertoires in cytomegalovirus infection (dated 2019 in TCRdb). About the investigation overall: Peptide stimulations targeted recently identified HLA-C-restricted CMV epitopes, whose presentation resists viral immunomodulation, together with well-studied HLA-B-restricted epitopes. The HLA type of each donor mattered for the analysis, because public TCR beta signatures pointed to carriage of CMV infection along with the matching HLA type. Beyond this particular receptor, the publication reports: The ex vivo response was dominated by HLA-C-restricted CMV-specific TCR beta clonotypes, and the single most frequent clonotype in two of eight donors was supplied by these HLA-C-restricted clonotypes. Carriers of CMV infection plus the relevant HLA type were discriminated by the cumulative frequency of public TCR beta family members in the study cohort and in an independent 352-donor cohort.

Sequencing used an Illumina HiSeq 1500. Using fastp trimming at Q25 and MiXCR clonotype assembly, TCRdb reanalyzed the public sequencing data and kept in-frame beta chains. All rows with the same CDR3 protein become a single entry with the most common DNA and genes. The sample yields tens of thousands of distinct CDR3 sequences; 20% to 30% were counted once. The top ten clonotypes cover 50% of the sample. In regard to this clonotype: Its antigen is not yet known. No qualities accompany the bases; no much larger clone lies one base away.

From its cysteine to its phenylalanine, the CDR3 spans 14 amino acids. The DNA shown is the 42-base CDR3, in frame from base 1. CDR1 LNHNV and CDR2 YYDKDF were looked up in the germline V gene (reference sequence). Relative to germline, V is 3 bases shorter and J is 0 bases shorter, with 9 bases between their ends. The sample's treatment or condition, from its label and the paper: in vitro stimulation with specific CMV peptide epitopes to enrich CMV-specific T cells. The input for sequencing was CD8+ T cells from cultured PBMCs, taken from culture after CMV antigen stimulation. This clonotype originated in a human donor in good health (CMV status not recorded). Some clones in this sample may be carry-over from other donors' samples. The V and J genes are TRBV15 and TRBJ2-7; the D gene cannot be resolved reliably. The sequenced DNA: TGTGCCACCAGCAGTTTTAACGTCTCCTACGAGCAGTACTTC. Its coded protein is CATSSFNVSYEQYF.